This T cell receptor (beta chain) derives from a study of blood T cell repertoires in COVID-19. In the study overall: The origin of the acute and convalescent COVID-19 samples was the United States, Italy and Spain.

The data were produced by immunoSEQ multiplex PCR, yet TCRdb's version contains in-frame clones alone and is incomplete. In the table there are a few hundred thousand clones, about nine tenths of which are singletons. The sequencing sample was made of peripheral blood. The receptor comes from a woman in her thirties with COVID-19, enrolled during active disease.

CDR3 sequence reads: CASSFGTAGNTIYF. The CDR3 DNA sequence: TGTGCCAGCAGCTTCGGGACAGCTGGAAACACCATATATTTT. The chain recombines TRBV5-6 with TRBJ1-3; 7 bases are shared with TRBD1. Germline assignment: CDR1 SGHDT and CDR2 YYEEEE. The CDR3 extends over 14 amino acids. Unmatched junction bases numbered 1, after V lost 2 bases and J lost 2 bases.